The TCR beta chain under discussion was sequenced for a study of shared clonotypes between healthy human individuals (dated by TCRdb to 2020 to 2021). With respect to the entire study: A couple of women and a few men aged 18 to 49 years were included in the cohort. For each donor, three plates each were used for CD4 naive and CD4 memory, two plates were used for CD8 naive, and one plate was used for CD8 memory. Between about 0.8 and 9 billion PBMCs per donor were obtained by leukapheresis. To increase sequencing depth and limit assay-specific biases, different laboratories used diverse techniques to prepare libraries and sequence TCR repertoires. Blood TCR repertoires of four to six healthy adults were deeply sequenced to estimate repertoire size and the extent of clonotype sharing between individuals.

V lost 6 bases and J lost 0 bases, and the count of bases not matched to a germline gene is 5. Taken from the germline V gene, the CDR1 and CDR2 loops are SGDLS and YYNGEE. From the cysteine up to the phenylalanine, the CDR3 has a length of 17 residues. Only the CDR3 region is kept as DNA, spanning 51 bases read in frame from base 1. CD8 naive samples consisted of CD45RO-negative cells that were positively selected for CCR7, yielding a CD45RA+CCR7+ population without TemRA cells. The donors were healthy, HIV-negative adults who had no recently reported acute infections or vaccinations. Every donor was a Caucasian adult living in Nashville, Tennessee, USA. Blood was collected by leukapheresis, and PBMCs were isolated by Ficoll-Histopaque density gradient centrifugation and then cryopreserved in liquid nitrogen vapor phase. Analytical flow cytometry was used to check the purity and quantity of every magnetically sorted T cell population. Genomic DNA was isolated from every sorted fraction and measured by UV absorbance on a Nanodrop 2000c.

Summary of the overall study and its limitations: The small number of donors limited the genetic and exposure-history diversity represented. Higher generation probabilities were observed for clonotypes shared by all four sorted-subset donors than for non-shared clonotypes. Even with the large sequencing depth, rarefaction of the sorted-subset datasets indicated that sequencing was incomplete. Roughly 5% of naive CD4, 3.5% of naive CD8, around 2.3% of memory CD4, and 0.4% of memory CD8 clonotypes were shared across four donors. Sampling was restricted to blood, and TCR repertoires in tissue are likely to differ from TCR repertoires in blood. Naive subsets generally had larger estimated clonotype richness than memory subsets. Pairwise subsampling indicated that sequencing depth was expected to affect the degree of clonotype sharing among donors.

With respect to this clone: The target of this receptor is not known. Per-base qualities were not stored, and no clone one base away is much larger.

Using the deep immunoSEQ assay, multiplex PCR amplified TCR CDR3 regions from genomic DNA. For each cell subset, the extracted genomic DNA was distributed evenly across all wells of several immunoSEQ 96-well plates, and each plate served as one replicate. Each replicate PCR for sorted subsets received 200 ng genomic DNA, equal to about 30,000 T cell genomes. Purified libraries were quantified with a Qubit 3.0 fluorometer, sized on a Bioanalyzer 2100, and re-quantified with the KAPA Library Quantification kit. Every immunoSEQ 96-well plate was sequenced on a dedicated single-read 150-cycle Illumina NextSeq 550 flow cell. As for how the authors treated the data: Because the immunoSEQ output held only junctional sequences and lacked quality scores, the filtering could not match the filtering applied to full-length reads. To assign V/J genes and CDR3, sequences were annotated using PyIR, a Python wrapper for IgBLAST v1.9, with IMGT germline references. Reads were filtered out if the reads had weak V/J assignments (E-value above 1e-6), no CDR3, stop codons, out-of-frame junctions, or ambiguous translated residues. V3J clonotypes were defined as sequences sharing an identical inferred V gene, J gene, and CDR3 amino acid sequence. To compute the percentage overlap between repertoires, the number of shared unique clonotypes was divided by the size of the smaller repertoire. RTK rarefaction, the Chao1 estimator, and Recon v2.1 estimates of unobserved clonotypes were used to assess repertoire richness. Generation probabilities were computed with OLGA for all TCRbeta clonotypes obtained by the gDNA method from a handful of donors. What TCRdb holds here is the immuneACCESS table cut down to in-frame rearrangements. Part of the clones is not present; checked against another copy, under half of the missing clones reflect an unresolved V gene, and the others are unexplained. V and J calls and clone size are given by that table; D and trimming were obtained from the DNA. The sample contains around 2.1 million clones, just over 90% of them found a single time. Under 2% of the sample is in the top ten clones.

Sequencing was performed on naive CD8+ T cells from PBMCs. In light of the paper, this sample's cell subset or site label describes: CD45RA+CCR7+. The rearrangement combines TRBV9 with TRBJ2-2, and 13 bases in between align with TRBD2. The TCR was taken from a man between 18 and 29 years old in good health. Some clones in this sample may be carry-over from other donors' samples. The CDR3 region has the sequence CASTFTSGRANTGELFF. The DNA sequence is TGTGCCAGCACCTTCACTAGCGGGAGGGCGAACACCGGGGAGCTGTTTTTT.